This entry lists 13 T cell receptor beta chains sequenced from one sample in a study of T cell repertoires and Cas9 in healthy adults (dated by TCRdb to 2017 to 2018). Libraries were constructed by the immunoSEQ multiplex PCR assay. TCRdb stores this immuneACCESS table with in-frame sequences only. Part of the clones is absent; in the studies checked, under half of the shortfall reflects unresolved V genes, and no reason is known for the rest. The sample table lists approximately 23,000 clones, less than 95% of them with a count of one. The ten largest clones take up roughly 1.6% of the sample. The specimen sequenced was CD4+ effector T cells (CD127+, CD25-, CD137-, CD154-) from PBMCs; culture status not recorded. Receptors were obtained from a human donor in good health.

The CDR3: CASSLSGMTSTDTQYF. As DNA, the CDR3 is TGTGCCAGCAGTTTATCGGGCATGACTAGCACAGATACGCAGTATTTT. This chain connects TRBV28 to TRBJ2-3; D gene uncertain. The CDR3 spans 16 residues. CDR1 is MDHEN and CDR2 is SYDVKM in the germline V gene. Trimming removed 1 base from V and 0 bases from J, with 11 bases in between. Variable domain in full (rest from reference TRBV28 and TRBJ2-3): DVKVTQSSRYLVKRTGEKVFLECVQDMDHENMFWYRQDPGLGLRLIYFSYDVKMKEKGDIPEGYSVSREKKERFSLILESASTNQTSMYLCASSLSGMTSTDTQYFGPGTRLTVL.

V gene TRBV6-5 combines with J gene TRBJ2-3; TRBD2 agrees at 10 bases. CDR3 size: 15 residues. V lost 6 bases and J lost 5; bases outside the gene matches: 8. The germline V gene encodes CDR1 MNHEY and CDR2 SVGAGI. The CDR3 loop is CASSSRLAGGDTQYF. The CDR3 DNA reads TGTGCCAGCAGCTCTCGATTAGCGGGGGGAGATACGCAGTATTTT.

This clone came up once. V is TRBV6-1 and J is TRBJ1-1; TRBD1 might be the D (5 bases). The CDR3 length is 14 residues. The germline CDR1 and CDR2 sequences are MNHNS and SASEGT. V was shortened by 4 bases and J by 4 bases, with 13 bases between the two germline ends. CDR3 protein: CASSGRDSGTEAFF. The CDR3 bases are TGTGCCAGCAGTGGGCGGGACTCAGGCACTGAAGCTTTCTTT.

The chain has TRBV11-3 and TRBJ1-1; D remains ambiguous. Trimming pared 6 bases from V and 4 bases from J, leaving 9 bases between. This CDR3 region has 12 residues. CDR1 SGHNT and CDR2 YENEEA come from the germline V gene. The CDR3 here is CASSSAGTEAFF. The CDR3 nucleotides read TGTGCCAGCAGTTCAGCTGGCACTGAAGCTTTCTTT.

In its sample, this clone was seen a few times. The chain employs TRBV28 and TRBJ1-5, with D possibly TRBD1 on 5 matching bases. This CDR3 region has 14 residues. CDR1 and CDR2 from the germline V gene are MDHEN and SYDVKM. V lost 7 bases and J 6 bases, leaving 16 bases between the germline ends. CDR3 protein: CASILQAGVQPQHF. The CDR3 nucleotides are TGTGCCAGCATCTTGCAGGCGGGGGTTCAGCCCCAGCATTTT.

The chain carries TRBV10-3 and TRBJ2-1, with 16 bases fitting TRBD2. The germline V gene encodes CDR1 ENHRY and CDR2 SYGVKD. This CDR3 comprises 14 residues. The V gene end was trimmed by 9 bases and the J gene end by 9 bases; junction bases not matched to a gene: 5. DNA for the CDR3: TGTGCCATGGCCGGGACTAGCGGGAGGGGTGAGCAGTTCTTC. Its protein is CAMAGTSGRGEQFF.

The chain carries TRBV10-1 and TRBJ2-5, with TRBD1 as a possible D gene (6 bases). Per the germline V gene, CDR1 is WNHNN and CDR2 is SYGVQD (reference sequence). CDR3 size: 17 residues. Trimming took off 1 base at V and 1 base at J, with 16 bases between the two ends. Here the CDR3 DNA reads TGCGCCAGCAGTGAGTTTGAGGTACAGGGCGTCCAAGAGACCCAGTACTTC. Its translation: CASSEFEVQGVQETQYF.

The rearrangement links TRBV29-1 to TRBJ1-1; tentatively, D is TRBD1 (5 bases). This CDR3 has 15 residues. V was shortened by 5 bases and J by 5 bases, with 21 bases between the two germline ends. The V gene's germline CDR1 is SQVTM and CDR2 ANQGSEA. CDR3 DNA sequence: TGCAGCGTTAATTTTGGGGGGTCGGTAGGTACTGAAGCTTTCTTT. It codes for CSVNFGGSVGTEAFF.

This clone turned up a few times. The chain couples TRBV6-5 to TRBJ1-4, with D tentatively TRBD1 (5 bases). Between the trimmed V and J ends, which lost 8 bases and 1 base, there was a span of 8 bases. This CDR3 comprises 13 residues. The V gene's germline CDR1 is MNHEY and CDR2 SVGAGI. The CDR3 DNA reads TGTGCCAGCCGACAGCTAACTAATGAAAAACTGTTTTTT. Amino acid sequence: CASRQLTNEKLFF.

The chain has TRBV5-1 and TRBJ2-3; possibly TRBD1 for D (5 bases). This CDR3 is built from 14 residues. CDR1 is SGHRS, CDR2 YFSETQ, per germline. The ends were cut back, 6 bases at V and 2 bases at J, with 13 bases in the middle. This CDR3 reads CASTAGQDTDTQYF. As DNA, the CDR3 is TGCGCCAGCACCGCAGGGCAAGACACAGATACGCAGTATTTT.

This clone was seen a single time. V is TRBV4-1 and J is TRBJ1-5; no reliable D call. The CDR3 length is 13 residues. Germline V gives CDR1 MGHRA, CDR2 YSYEKL. Trimming left V 0 bases short and J 6 bases short, with 6 bases between. The CDR3: CASSQDWGQPQHF. The CDR3 nucleotides read TGCGCCAGCAGCCAAGATTGGGGTCAGCCCCAGCATTTT.

The chain recombines TRBV11-2 with TRBJ2-2; 7 nucleotides match TRBD2. There are 16 residues in the CDR3. The V gene's germline CDR1 is SGHAT and CDR2 FQNNGV. Unmatched junction bases numbered 6, after V lost 5 bases and J lost 0 bases. The DNA for the CDR3 is TGTGCCAGCAGCCCCCGGGCGGGGGCGAACACCGGGGAGCTGTTTTTT. Amino acid sequence: CASSPRAGANTGELFF.

This clone has more than one count but fewer than ten. This chain links TRBV7-9 with TRBJ2-3; D ambiguous. V dropped 1 base and J dropped 5 bases, with 4 bases sitting between them. This CDR3 has 12 residues. CDR1 and CDR2 (germline): SEHNR, FQNEAQ (reference sequence). The CDR3 nucleotides are TGTGCCAGCAGCTTAGTCCGAGATACGCAGTATTTT. Protein: CASSLVRDTQYF.